The clone carrying this T cell receptor (beta chain) was detected ten times or more. Antigen unknown. A single record per CDR3 protein comes from TCRdb applying MiXCR to the 5' RACE reads. Here the sample spans tens of thousands of distinct CDR3 sequences, around 4% being singletons. The sample belongs to a study of early T cells in non-severe SARS-CoV-2 infection. Study results and caveats: VDJdb-based annotation leaned toward anti-spike CD8 responses and missed private and CD4 specificities.

The germline gives CDR1 SGHTA, CDR2 FQGNSA. The CDR3 spans 14 residues. Trimming took off 5 bases at V and 5 bases at J, with 15 bases between the two ends. This chain connects TRBV7-2 to TRBJ2-5, with D tentatively TRBD1 (6 bases). This sequence originates from an adult who was a healthcare worker with PCR-confirmed SARS-CoV-2 infection or an uninfected control (not recorded which). The source material was whole blood. In DNA form, the CDR3 reads TGTGCCAGCAGCCCCACGCAGGGGTGGGAGACCCAGTACTTC. Its protein product is CASSPTQGWETQYF.